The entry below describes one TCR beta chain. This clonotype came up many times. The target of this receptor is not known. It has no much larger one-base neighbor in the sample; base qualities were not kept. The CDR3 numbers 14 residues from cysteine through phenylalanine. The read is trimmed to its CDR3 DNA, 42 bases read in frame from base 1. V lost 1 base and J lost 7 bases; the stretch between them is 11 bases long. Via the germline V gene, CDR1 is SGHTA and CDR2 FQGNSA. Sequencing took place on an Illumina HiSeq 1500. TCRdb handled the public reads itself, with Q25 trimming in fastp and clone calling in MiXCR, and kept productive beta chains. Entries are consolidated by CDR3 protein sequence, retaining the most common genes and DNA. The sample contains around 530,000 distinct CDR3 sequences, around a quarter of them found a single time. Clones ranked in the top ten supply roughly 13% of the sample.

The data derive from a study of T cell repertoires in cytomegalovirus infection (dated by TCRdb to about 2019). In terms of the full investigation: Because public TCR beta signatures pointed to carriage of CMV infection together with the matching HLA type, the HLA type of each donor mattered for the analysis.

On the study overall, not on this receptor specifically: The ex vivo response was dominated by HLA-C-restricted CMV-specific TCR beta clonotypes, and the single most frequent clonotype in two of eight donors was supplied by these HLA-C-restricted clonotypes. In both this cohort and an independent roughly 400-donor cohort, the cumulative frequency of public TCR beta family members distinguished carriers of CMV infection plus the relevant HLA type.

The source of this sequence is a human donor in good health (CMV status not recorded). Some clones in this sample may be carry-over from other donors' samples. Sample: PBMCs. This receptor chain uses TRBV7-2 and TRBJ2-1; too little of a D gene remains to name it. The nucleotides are TGTGCCAGCAGCTTAGGATTCATGGGTAATGAGCAGTTCTTC. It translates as CASSLGFMGNEQFF.